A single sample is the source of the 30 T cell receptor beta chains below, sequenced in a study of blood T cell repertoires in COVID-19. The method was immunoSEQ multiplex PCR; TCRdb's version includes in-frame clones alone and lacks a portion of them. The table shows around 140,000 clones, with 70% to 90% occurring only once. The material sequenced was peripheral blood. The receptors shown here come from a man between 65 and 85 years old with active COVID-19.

The CDR3 is CASSQRLGVQYF. CDR3 coding DNA: TGTGCCAGCAGCCAGCGACTAGGGGTGCAGTACTTC. The chain carries TRBV14 and TRBJ2-7, with a tentative D call TRBD2 (6 bases). The V and J ends lost 3 bases and 9 bases respectively, with 12 bases between them. Germline V gene data show CDR1 as SGHDN and CDR2 as FVKESK. The CDR3 contains 12 residues.

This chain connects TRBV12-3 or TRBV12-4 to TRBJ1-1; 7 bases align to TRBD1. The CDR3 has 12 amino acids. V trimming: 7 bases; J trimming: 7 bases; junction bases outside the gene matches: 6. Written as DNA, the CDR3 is TGTGCCAGCATCACAGGGGTGAGTGAAGCTTTCTTT. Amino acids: CASITGVSEAFF.

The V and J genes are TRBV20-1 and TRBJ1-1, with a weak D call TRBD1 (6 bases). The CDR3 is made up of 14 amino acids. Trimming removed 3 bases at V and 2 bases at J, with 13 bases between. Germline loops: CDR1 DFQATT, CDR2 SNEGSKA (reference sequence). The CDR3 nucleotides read TGCAGTGCTAGTACCGGGACAATAAACACTGAAGCTTTCTTT. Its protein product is CSASTGTINTEAFF.

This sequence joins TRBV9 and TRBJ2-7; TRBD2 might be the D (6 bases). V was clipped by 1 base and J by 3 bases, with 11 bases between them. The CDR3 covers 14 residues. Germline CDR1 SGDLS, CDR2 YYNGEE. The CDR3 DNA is TGTGCCAGCAGCGTAACCGGGGGAGACTACGAGCAGTACTTC. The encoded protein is CASSVTGGDYEQYF. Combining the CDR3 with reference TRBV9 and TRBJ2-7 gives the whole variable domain DSGVTQTPKHLITATGQRVTLRCSPRSGDLSVYWYQQSLDQGLQFLIQYYNGEERAKGNILERFSAQQFPDLHSELNLSSLELGDSALYFCASSVTGGDYEQYFGPGTRLTVT.

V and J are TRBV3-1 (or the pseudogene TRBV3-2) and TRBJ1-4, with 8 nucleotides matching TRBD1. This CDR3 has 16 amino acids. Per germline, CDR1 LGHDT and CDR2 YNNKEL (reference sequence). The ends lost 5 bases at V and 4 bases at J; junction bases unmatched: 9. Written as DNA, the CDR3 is TGTGCCAGCAGCGACCCGGGACAGGCGATTAATGAAAAACTGTTTTTT. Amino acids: CASSDPGQAINEKLFF.

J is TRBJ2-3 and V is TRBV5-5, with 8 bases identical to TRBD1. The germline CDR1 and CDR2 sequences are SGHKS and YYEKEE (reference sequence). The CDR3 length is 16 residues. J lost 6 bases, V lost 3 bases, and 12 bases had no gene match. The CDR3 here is CASSSQARRTGDTQYF. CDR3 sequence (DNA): TGTGCCAGCAGCTCCCAAGCCCGGCGGACAGGGGATACGCAGTATTTT.

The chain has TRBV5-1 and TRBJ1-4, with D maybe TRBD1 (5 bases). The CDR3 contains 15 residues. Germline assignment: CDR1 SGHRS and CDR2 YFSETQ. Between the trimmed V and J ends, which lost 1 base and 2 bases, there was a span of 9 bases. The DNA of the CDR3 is TGCGCCAGCAGCTTGCAGGGTGGCACTAATGAAAAACTGTTTTTT. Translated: CASSLQGGTNEKLFF.

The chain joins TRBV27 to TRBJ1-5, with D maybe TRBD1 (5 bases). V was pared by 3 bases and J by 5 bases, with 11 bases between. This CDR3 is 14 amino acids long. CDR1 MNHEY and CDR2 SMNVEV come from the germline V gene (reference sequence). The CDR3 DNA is TGTGCCAGCAGTTTTCTAGGGGCCGATCAGCCCCAGCATTTT. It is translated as CASSFLGADQPQHF.

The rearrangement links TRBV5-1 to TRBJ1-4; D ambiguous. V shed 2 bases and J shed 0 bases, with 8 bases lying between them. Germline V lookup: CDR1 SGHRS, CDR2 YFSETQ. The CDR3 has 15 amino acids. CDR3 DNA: TGCGCCAGCAGCTTTTACGGTGCAACTAATGAAAAACTGTTTTTT. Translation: CASSFYGATNEKLFF. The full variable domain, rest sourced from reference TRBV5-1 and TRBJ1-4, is KAGVTQTPRYLIKTRGQQVTLSCSPISGHRSVSWYQQTPGQGLQFLFEYFSETQRNKGNFPGRFSGRQFSNSRSEMNVSTLELGDSALYLCASSFYGATNEKLFFGSGTQLSVL.

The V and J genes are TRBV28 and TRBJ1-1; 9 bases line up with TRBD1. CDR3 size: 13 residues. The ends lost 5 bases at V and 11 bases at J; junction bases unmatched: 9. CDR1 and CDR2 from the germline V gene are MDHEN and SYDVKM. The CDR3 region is CASSRGDRAFAFF. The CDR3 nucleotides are TGTGCCAGCAGTAGGGGGGACAGGGCCTTCGCTTTCTTT.

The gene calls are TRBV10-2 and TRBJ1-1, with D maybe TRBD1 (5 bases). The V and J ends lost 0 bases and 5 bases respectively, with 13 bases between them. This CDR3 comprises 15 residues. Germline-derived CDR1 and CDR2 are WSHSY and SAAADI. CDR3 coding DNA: TGCGCCAGCAGTGAGTCCCCGGGGGAGGGGACTGAAGCTTTCTTT. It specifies CASSESPGEGTEAFF.

Written as DNA, the CDR3 is TGTGCCAGCAGCCAAGGCGGGGACTTCAGGAATTCACCCCTCCACTTT. Translated, it gives CASSQGGDFRNSPLHF. The chain uses TRBV3-1 (or the pseudogene TRBV3-2) and TRBJ1-6; possible D gene TRBD1, 5 bases. V lost 1 base and J lost 7, with 14 bases in between. This CDR3 is 16 amino acids long. Germline values: CDR1 LGHDT, CDR2 YNNKEL (reference sequence).

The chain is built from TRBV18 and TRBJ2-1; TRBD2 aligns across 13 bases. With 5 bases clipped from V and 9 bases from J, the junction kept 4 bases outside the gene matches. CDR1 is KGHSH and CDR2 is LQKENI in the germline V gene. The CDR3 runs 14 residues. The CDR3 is CASSAGLAGVEQFF. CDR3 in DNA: TGTGCCAGCTCAGCTGGACTAGCGGGAGTTGAGCAGTTCTTC.

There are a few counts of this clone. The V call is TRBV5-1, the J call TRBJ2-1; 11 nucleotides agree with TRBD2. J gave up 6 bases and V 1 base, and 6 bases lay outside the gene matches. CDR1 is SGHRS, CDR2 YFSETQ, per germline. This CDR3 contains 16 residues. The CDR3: CASSLTSGSSGNEQFF. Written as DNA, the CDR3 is TGCGCCAGCAGCTTGACTAGCGGGAGCAGTGGCAATGAGCAGTTCTTC.

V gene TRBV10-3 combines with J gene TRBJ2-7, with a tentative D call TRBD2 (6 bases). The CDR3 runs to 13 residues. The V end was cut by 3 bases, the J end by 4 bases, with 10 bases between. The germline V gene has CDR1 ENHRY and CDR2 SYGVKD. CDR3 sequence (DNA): TGTGCCATCAGTGAAGGGACTCAGTACGAGCAGTACTTC. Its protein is CAISEGTQYEQYF.

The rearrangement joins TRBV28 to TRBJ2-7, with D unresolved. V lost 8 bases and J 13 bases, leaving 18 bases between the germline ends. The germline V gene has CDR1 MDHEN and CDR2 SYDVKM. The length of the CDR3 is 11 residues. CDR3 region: CASQTPRLVYF. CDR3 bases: TGTGCCAGCCAGACCCCCAGGCTCGTCTACTTC.

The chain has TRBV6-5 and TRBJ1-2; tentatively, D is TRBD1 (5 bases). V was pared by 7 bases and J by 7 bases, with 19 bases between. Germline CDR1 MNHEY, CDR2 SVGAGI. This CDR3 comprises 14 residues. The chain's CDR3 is CASTPPGASGGYTF. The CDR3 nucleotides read TGTGCCAGCACCCCTCCTGGGGCCTCAGGTGGCTACACCTTC.

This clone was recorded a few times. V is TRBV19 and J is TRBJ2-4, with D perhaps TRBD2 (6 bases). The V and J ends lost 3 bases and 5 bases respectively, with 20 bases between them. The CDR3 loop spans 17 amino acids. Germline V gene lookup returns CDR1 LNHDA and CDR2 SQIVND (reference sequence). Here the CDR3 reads CASSIDTRQGGQNIQYF. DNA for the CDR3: TGTGCCAGTAGTATTGATACTCGCCAGGGAGGCCAAAACATTCAGTACTTC.

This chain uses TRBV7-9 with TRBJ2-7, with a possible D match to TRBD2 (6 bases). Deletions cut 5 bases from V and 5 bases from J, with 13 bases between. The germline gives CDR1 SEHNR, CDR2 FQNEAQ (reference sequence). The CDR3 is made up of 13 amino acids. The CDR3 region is CASSRRGWDEQYF. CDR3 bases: TGTGCCAGCAGCCGTCGGGGGTGGGACGAGCAGTACTTC.

CDR3 nucleotide sequence: TGTGCCATCAGTGCCTCGACAGGCTCCTACGAGCAGTACTTC. Amino acid sequence: CAISASTGSYEQYF. V usage is TRBV10-3 and J usage is TRBJ2-7; D might be TRBD1 (6 bases). CDR3 length equals 14 residues. Trimming pared 4 bases from V and 0 bases from J, leaving 10 bases between. CDR1 ENHRY and CDR2 SYGVKD come from the germline V gene.

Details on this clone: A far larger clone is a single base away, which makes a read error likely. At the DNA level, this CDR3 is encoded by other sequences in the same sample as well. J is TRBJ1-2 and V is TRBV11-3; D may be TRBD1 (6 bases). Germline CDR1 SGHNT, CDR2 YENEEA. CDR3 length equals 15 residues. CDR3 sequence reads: CASSFHGGGGYGYTF. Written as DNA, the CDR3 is TGCGCCAGCAGCTTTCACGGGGGGGGCGGCTATGGCTACACCTTC.

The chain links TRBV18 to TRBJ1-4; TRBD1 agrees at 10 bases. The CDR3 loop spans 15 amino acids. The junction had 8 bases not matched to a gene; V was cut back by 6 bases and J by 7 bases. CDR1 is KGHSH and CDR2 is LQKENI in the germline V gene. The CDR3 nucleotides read TGTGCCAGCTCCCGGGCATGGGACAGGGGTGAAAAACTGTTTTTT. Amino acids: CASSRAWDRGEKLFF.

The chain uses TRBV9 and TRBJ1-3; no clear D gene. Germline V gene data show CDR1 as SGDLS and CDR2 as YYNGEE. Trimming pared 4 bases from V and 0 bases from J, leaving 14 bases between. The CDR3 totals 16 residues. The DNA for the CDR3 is TGTGCCAGCAGCCCCCTGGGAGGGTTCTCTGGAAACACCATATATTTT. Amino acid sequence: CASSPLGGFSGNTIYF.

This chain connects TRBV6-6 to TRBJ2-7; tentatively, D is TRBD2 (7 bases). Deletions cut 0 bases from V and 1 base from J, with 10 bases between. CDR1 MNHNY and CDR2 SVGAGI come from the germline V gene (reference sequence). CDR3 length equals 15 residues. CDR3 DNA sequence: TGTGCCAGCAGTTACTCGGCGGGGGCGTCCTACGAGCAGTACTTC. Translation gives CASSYSAGASYEQYF.

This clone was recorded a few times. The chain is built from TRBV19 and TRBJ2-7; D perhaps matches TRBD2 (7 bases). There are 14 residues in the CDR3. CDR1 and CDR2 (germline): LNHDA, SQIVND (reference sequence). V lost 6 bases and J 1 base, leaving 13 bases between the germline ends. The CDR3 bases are TGTGCCAGTAGCGACAGGCGGGGGTCCTACGAGCAGTACTTC. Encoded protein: CASSDRRGSYEQYF.

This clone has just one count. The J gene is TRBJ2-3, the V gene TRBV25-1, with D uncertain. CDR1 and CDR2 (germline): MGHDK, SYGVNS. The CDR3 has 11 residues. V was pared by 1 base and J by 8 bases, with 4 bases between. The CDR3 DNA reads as TGTGCCAGCAGTGAATCCGGTACGCAGTATTTT. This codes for CASSESGTQYF. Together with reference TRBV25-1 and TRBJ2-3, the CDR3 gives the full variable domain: EADIYQTPRYLVIGTGKKITLECSQTMGHDKMYWYQQDPGMELHLIHYSYGVNSTEKGDLSSESTVSRIRTEHFPLTLESARPSHTSQYLCASSESGTQYFGPGTRLTVL.

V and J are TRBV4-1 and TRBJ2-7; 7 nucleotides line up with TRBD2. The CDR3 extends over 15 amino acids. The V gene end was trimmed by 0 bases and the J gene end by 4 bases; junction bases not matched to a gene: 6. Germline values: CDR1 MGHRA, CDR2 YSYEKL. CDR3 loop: CASSQDHGEGYEQYF. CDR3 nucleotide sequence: TGCGCCAGCAGCCAAGATCACGGGGAGGGGTACGAGCAGTACTTC.

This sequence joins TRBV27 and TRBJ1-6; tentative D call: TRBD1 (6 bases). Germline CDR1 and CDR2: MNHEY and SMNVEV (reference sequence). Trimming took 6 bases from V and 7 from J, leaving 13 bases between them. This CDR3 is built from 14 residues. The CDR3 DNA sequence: TGTGCCAGCAGATTCACAGGGTCCAATTCACCCCTCCACTTT. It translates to CASRFTGSNSPLHF.

CDR3 DNA sequence: TGTGCCAGCTATAGCGGGGGACAAGAGACCCAGTACTTC. Its translation: CASYSGGQETQYF. The genes are TRBV2 and TRBJ2-5; TRBD2 agrees at 9 bases. Germline trimming cut 8 bases from V and 2 bases from J; bases unmatched to any gene: 3. Germline CDR1 reads SNHLY; CDR2 reads FYNNEI. CDR3 length equals 13 residues.

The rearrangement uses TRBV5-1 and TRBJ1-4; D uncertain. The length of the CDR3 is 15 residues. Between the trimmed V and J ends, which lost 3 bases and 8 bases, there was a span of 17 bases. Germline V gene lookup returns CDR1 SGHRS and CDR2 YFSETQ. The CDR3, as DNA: TGCGCCAGCAGCTCAGGACTGACCTCGGGAGAAAAACTGTTTTTT. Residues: CASSSGLTSGEKLFF.